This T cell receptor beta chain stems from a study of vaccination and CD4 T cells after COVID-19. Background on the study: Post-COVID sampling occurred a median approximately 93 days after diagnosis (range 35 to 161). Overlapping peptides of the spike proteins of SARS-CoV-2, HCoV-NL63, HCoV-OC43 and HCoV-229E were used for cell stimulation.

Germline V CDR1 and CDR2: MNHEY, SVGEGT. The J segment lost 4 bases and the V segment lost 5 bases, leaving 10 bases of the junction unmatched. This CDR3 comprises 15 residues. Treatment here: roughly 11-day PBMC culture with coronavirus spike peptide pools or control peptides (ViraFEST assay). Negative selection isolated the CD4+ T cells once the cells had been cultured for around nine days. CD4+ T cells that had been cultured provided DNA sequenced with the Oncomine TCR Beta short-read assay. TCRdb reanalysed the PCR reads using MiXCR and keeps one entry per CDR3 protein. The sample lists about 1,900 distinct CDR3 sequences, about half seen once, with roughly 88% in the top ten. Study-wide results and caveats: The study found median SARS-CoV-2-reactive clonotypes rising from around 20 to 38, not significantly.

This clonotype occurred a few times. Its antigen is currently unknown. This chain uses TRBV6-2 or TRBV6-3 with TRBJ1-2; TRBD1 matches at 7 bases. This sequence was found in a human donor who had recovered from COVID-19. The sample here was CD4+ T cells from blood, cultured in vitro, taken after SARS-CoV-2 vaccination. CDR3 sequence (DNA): TGTGCCAGCAGTAAGACAGGGAATATTCCCTATGGCTACACCTTC. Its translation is CASSKTGNIPYGYTF.